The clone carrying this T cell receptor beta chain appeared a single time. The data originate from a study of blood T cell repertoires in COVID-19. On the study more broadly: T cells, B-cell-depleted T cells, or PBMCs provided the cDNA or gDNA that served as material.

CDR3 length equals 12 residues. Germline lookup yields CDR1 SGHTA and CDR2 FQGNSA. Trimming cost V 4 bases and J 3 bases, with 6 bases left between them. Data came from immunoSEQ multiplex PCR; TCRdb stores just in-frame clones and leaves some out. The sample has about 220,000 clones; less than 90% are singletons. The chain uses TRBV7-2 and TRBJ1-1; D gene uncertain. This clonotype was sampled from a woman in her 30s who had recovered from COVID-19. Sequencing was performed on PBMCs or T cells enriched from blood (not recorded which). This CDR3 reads CASSYFYTEAFF. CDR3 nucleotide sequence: TGTGCCAGCAGCTACTTCTACACTGAAGCTTTCTTT.